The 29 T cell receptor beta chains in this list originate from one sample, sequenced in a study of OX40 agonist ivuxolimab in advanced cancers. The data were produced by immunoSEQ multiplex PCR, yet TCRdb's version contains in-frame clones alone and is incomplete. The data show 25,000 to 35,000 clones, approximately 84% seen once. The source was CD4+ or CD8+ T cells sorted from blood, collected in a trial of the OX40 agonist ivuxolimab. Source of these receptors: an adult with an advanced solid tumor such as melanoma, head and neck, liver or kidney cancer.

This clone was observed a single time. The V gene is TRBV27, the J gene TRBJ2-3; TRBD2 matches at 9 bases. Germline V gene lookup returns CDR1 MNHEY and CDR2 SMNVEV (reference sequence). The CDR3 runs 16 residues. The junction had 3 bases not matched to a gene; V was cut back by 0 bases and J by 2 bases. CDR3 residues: CASSLSTSGSTDTQYF. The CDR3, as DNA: TGTGCCAGCAGTTTATCGACTAGCGGATCCACAGATACGCAGTATTTT.

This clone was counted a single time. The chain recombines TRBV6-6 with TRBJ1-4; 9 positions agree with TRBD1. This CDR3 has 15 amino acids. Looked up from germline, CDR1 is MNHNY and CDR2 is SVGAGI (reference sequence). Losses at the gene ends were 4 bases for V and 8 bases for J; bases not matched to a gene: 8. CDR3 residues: CASSFYRTGEEKLFF. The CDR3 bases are TGTGCCAGCAGTTTCTATCGGACAGGGGAAGAAAAACTGTTTTTT.

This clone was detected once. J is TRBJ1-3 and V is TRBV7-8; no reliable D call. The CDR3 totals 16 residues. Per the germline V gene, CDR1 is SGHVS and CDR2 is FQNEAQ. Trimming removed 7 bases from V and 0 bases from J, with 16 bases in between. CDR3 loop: CASTDYSGSSGNTIYF. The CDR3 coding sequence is TGTGCCAGCACAGATTACAGTGGGTCCTCTGGAAACACCATATATTTT.

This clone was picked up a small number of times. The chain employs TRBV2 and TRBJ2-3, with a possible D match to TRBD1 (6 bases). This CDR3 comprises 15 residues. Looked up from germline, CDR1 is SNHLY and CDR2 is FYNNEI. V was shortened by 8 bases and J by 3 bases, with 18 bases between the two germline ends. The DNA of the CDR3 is TGTGCCAGCGCTTTTATAGGGGGAACAACAGATACGCAGTATTTT. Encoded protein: CASAFIGGTTDTQYF.

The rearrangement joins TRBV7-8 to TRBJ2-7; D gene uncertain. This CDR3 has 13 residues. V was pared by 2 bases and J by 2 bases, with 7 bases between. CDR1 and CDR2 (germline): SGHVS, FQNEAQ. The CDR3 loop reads CASSLTPTYEQYF. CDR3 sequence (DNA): TGTGCCAGCAGCTTAACGCCTACCTACGAGCAGTACTTC.

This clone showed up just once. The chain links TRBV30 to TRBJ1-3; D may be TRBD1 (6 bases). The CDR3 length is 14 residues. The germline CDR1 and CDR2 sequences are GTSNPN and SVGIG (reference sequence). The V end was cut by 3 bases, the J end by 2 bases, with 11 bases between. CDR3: CAWRVQGTGNTIYF. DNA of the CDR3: TGTGCCTGGAGAGTTCAGGGGACTGGAAACACCATATATTTT.

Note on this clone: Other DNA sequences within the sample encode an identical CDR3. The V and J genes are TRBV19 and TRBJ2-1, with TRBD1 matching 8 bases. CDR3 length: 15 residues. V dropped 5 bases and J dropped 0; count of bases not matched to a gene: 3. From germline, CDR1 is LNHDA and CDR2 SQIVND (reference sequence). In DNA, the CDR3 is TGTGCCAGTAGTTTGGACAGGGACTCCTACAATGAGCAGTTCTTC. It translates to CASSLDRDSYNEQFF.

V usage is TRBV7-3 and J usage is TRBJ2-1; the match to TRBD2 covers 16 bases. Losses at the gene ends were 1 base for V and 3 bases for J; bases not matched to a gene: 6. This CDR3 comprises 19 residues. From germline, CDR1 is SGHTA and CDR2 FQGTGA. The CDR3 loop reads CASSLMGLAGGNNYNEQFF. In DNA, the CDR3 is TGTGCCAGCAGCTTAATGGGACTAGCGGGAGGGAATAACTACAATGAGCAGTTCTTC.

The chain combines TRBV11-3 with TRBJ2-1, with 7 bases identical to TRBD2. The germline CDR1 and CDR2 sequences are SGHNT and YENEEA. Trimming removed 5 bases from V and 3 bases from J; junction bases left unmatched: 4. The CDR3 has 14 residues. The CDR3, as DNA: TGTGCCAGCAGCCAACTAGCGAGCTACAATGAGCAGTTCTTC. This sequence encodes CASSQLASYNEQFF.

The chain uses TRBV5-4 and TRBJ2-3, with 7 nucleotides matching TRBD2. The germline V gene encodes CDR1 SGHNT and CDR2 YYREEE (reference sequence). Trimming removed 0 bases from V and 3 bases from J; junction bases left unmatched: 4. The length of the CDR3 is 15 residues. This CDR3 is CASSLAERGTDTQYF. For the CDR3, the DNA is TGTGCCAGCAGCTTGGCCGAGCGGGGTACAGATACGCAGTATTTT.

In DNA, the CDR3 is TGTGCCAGCAGCTCAGACAGGGGGCCCCGGCAGTACTTC. As protein: CASSSDRGPRQYF. V gene TRBV7-9 combines with J gene TRBJ2-7, with TRBD1 matching 10 bases. CDR3 length equals 13 residues. Per the germline V gene, CDR1 is SEHNR and CDR2 is FQNEAQ (reference sequence). V shed 4 bases and J 9 bases; nucleotides not matched to a gene: 6.

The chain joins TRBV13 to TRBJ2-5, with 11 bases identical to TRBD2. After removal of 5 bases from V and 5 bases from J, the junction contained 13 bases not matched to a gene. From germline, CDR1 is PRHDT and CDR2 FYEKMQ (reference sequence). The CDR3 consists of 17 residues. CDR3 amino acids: CASSPLGLAGGMETQYF. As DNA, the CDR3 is TGTGCCAGCAGCCCACTGGGGTTAGCGGGAGGGATGGAGACCCAGTACTTC.

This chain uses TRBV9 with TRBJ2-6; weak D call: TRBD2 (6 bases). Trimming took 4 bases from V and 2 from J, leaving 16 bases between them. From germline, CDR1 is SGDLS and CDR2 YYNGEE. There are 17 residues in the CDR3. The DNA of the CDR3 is TGTGCCAGCAGCCCCCCGGGACTGAGCCCTGGGGCCAACGTCCTGACTTTC. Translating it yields CASSPPGLSPGANVLTF.

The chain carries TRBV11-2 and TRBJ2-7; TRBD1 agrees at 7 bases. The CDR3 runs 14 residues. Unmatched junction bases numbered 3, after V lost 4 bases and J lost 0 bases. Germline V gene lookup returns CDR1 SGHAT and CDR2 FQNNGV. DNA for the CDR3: TGTGCCAGCAGCTCAGGGGGAAACTCCTACGAGCAGTACTTC. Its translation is CASSSGGNSYEQYF.

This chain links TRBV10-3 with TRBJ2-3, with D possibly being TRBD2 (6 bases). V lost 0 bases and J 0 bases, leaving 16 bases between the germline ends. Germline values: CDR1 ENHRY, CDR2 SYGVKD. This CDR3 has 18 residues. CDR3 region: CAISESRRAGVSTDTQYF. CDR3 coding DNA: TGTGCCATCAGTGAGTCGAGGCGAGCGGGCGTTAGCACAGATACGCAGTATTTT.

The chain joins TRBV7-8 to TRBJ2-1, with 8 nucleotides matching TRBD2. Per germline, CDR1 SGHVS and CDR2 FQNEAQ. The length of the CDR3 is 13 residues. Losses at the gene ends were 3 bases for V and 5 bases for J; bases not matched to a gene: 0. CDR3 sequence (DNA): TGTGCCAGCAGCTTTAGCGGGAACAATGAGCAGTTCTTC. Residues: CASSFSGNNEQFF.

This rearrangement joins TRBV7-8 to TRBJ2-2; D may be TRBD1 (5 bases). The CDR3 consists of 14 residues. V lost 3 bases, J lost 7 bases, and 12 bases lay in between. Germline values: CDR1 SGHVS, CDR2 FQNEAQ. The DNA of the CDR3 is TGTGCCAGCAGCTTTGGATGGGGCCACGGGGAGCTGTTTTTT. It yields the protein CASSFGWGHGELFF.

CDR3 sequence (DNA): TGTGCCAGCAGCCAAGTTATCAAGCCCCAGCATTTT. Protein sequence: CASSQVIKPQHF. The gene calls are TRBV5-8 and TRBJ1-5; D gene ambiguous. The CDR3 runs to 12 residues. CDR1 and CDR2 (germline): SGHTS, YDEGEE. Trimming cost V 4 bases and J 8 bases, with 10 bases left between them.

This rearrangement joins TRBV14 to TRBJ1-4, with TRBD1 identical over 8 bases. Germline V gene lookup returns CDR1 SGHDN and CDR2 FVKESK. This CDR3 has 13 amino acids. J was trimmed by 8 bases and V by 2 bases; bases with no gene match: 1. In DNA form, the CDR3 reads TGTGCCAGCAGCCAATGGACAGGGGAAAAACTGTTTTTT. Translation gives CASSQWTGEKLFF. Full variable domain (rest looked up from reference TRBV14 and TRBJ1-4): EAGVTQFPSHSVIEKGQTVTLRCDPISGHDNLYWYRRVMGKEIKFLLHFVKESKQDESGMPNNRFLAERTGGTYSTLKVQPAELEDSGVYFCASSQWTGEKLFFGSGTQLSVL.

The CDR3 sequence: CATGDLGSGANVLTF. The CDR3 DNA follows: TGTGCCACGGGGGACCTAGGCTCTGGGGCCAACGTCCTGACTTTC. The rearrangement links TRBV5-4 to TRBJ2-6; TRBD2 is a possible D gene (6 bases). Trimming cost V 9 bases and J 0 bases, with 13 bases left between them. The CDR3 contains 15 residues. Germline loops: CDR1 SGHNT, CDR2 YYREEE (reference sequence).

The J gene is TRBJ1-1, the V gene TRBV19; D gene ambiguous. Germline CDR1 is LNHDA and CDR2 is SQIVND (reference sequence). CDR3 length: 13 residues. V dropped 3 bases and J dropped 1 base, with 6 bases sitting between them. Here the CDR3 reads CASSISWNTEAFF. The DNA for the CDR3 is TGTGCCAGTAGTATTTCATGGAACACTGAAGCTTTCTTT. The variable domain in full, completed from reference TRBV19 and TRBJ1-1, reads DGGITQSPKYLFRKEGQNVTLSCEQNLNHDAMYWYRQDPGQGLRLIYYSQIVNDFQKGDIAEGYSVSREKKESFPLTVTSAQKNPTAFYLCASSISWNTEAFFGQGTRLTVV.

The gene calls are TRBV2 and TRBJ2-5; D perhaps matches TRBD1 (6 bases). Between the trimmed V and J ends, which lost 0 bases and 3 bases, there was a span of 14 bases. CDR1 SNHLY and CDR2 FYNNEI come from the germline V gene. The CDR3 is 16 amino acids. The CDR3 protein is CASSEAMWGRKETQYF. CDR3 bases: TGTGCCAGCAGTGAAGCGATGTGGGGGCGCAAAGAGACCCAGTACTTC.

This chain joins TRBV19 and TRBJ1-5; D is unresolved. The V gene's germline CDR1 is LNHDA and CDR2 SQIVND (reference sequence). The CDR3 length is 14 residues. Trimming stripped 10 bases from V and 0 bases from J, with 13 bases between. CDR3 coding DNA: TGTGCCACCCGGTTGACTCTTAGCAATCAGCCCCAGCATTTT. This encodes CATRLTLSNQPQHF.

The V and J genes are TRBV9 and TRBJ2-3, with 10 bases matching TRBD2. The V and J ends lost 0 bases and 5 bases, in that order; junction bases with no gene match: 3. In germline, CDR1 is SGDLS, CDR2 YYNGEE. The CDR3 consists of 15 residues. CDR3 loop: CASSVGGLALDTQYF. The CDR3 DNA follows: TGTGCCAGCAGCGTAGGGGGACTAGCGCTAGATACGCAGTATTTT.

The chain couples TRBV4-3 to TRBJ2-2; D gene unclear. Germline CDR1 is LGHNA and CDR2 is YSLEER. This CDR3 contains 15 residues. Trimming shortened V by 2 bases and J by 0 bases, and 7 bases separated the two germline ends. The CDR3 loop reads CASSQYNPNTGELFF. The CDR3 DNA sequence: TGCGCCAGCAGCCAATACAACCCGAACACCGGGGAGCTGTTTTTT.

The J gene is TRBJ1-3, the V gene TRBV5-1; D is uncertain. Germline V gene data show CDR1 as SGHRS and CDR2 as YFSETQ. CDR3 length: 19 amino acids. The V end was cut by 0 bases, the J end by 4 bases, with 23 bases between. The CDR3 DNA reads TGCGCCAGCAGCTTGGAGCATCCCGGGCAGGCTATCTCAGGAAACACCATATATTTT. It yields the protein CASSLEHPGQAISGNTIYF.

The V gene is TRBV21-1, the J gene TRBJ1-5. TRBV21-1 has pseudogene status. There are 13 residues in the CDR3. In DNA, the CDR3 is TGTGCCAGCAGCAAGGAAAGCAATCAGCCCCAGCATTTT. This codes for CASSKESNQPQHF.

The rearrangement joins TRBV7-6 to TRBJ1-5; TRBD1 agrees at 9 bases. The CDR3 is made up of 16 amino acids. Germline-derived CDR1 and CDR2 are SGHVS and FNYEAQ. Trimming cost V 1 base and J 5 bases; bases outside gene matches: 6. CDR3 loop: CASSLEPGQGDQPQHF. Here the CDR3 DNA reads TGTGCCAGCAGCTTAGAACCGGGACAGGGAGATCAGCCCCAGCATTTT.

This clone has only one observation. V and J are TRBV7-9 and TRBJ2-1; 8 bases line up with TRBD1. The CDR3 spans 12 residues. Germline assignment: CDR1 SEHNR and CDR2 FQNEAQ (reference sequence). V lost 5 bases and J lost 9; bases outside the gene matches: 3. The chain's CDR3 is CASSPDRGEQFF. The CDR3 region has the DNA TGTGCCAGCAGCCCTGACAGGGGTGAGCAGTTCTTC.